The source of this T cell receptor (beta chain) is a study of T cell responses to AZD1222 COVID-19 vaccine. Study-level points and caveats: Reportedly, close to half of spike-specific TCRs are directed against unmutated variant regions. At study baseline, merely a handful of AZD1222 recipients were seropositive.

Libraries were prepared by immunoSEQ multiplex PCR; TCRdb keeps only in-frame clonotypes and omits some of them. The sample consists of 90,000 to 100,000 clones, about 88% of them appearing once. Turning to this clone: Its antigen is not identified.

CDR3 size: 15 residues. V was clipped by 4 bases and J by 6 bases, with 19 bases between them. Germline lookup yields CDR1 SGHNT and CDR2 YENEEA. V is TRBV11-3 and J is TRBJ2-7, with a possible D match to TRBD1 (5 bases). This material consisted of peripheral blood, taken 28 days after the second AZD1222 dose. This TCR was recovered from an adult who received the AZD1222 COVID-19 vaccine. For the CDR3, the DNA is TGTGCCAGCAGCTCCTTCGGGCAGGGTGGATCCGAGCAGTACTTC. The encoded protein is CASSSFGQGGSEQYF.